These 9 T cell receptor beta chains came from one sample sequenced in a study of blood T cells in healthy people across ages. Primed by a sample-barcoded 5' primer and a J-beta primer mix, a second PCR proceeded for 7 to 11 cycles. TCRdb used MiXCR to reprocess the 5' RACE reads, holding one entry per CDR3 protein. Among hundreds of thousands of distinct CDR3 sequences, around 28% were seen once, and the ten largest hold 17%. The sample was blood. The receptors were sampled from an elderly woman in good health.

This clonotype was seen repeatedly, ten times or more. The chain is built from TRBV6-1 and TRBJ2-1, with 7 bases identical to TRBD1. The junction had 18 bases not matched to a gene; V was cut back by 6 bases and J by 7 bases. This CDR3 region has 17 residues. Germline-derived CDR1 and CDR2 are MNHNS and SASEGT. The CDR3 loop is CASRKQGTLIYLNEQFF. Written as DNA, the CDR3 is TGTGCCAGCAGGAAACAGGGGACCCTTATTTATCTTAATGAGCAGTTCTTC.

This clonotype occurred many times. J is TRBJ2-5 and V is TRBV2; D is possibly TRBD2 (5 bases). Trimming shortened V by 10 bases and J by 4 bases, and 10 bases separated the two germline ends. The CDR3 covers 11 residues. Germline values: CDR1 SNHLY, CDR2 FYNNEI. CDR3 sequence (DNA): TGTGCCACGGTAGAGGGAGAGACCCAGTACTTC. Amino acid sequence: CATVEGETQYF.

The chain is built from TRBV20-1 and TRBJ1-5, with a possible D match to TRBD1 (5 bases). Trimming left V 6 bases short and J 6 bases short, with 15 bases between. This CDR3 spans 13 amino acids. In germline, CDR1 is DFQATT, CDR2 SNEGSKA (reference sequence). The CDR3 protein is CSAPRGLSQPQHF. The CDR3 nucleotides are TGCAGTGCCCCCCGGGGGTTGAGTCAGCCCCAGCATTTT.

This clonotype was seen a few times. With a much larger clone just one base away, this may be a read error. This chain joins TRBV27 and TRBJ2-1; D perhaps matches TRBD2 (6 bases). The DNA end is more similar to TRBJ2-7, so the J call may be wrong. The germline V gene encodes CDR1 MNHEY and CDR2 SMNVEV (reference sequence). The CDR3 has 16 amino acids. The CDR3 nucleotides read TGTGCCAGCAGTTCCCTCGGGGGTAGCTCCTACAATGAGCAGTACTTC. Translation: CASSSLGGSSYNEQYF.

The chain couples TRBV4-3 to TRBJ2-1; possibly TRBD2 for D (5 bases). Trimming shortened V by 3 bases and J by 6 bases, and 15 bases separated the two germline ends. CDR3 length equals 15 residues. The V gene's germline CDR1 is LGHNA and CDR2 YSLEER. CDR3: CASSQRVTTSNEQFF. CDR3 DNA: TGCGCCAGCAGCCAGAGGGTCACTACTTCCAATGAGCAGTTCTTC.

The chain has TRBV5-1 and TRBJ2-2, with TRBD1 matching over 7 bases. There are 15 residues in the CDR3. V gave up 2 bases and J gave up 7 bases; unmatched junction bases: 8. The germline V gene encodes CDR1 SGHRS and CDR2 YFSETQ. The CDR3 loop is CASSFLQGKNGELFF. Written as DNA, the CDR3 is TGCGCCAGCAGCTTCCTACAGGGGAAAAACGGGGAGCTGTTTTTT.

This clonotype was counted only a few times. The chain carries TRBV14 and TRBJ1-2, with 7 positions matching TRBD1. V lost 4 bases and J lost 3; bases outside the gene matches: 8. The CDR3 spans 15 residues. CDR1 SGHDN and CDR2 FVKESK come from the germline V gene. The CDR3 loop reads CASSPPGTAYYGYTF. The CDR3 bases are TGTGCCAGCAGCCCGCCGGGGACAGCCTACTATGGCTACACCTTC.

The CDR3 coding sequence is TGTGCCAGCAGGACTCAGGGCTATAATTCACCCCTCCACTTT. This gives the protein CASRTQGYNSPLHF. The rearrangement uses TRBV6-5 and TRBJ1-6, with a tentative D call TRBD1 (5 bases). Germline V gene lookup returns CDR1 MNHEY and CDR2 SVGAGI. This CDR3 comprises 14 residues. Trimming stripped 6 bases from V and 3 bases from J, with 9 bases between.

In this sample, this clonotype turned up a few times. The chain links TRBV7-9 to TRBJ1-2; possible D gene TRBD1, 5 bases. CDR1 is SEHNR, CDR2 FQNEAQ, per germline (reference sequence). The V gene lost 5 bases and the J gene lost 8 bases, with 18 bases spanning the gap. This CDR3 is 14 amino acids long. The CDR3 spells CASSPPGLTLGYTF. Written as DNA, the CDR3 is TGTGCCAGCAGCCCTCCGGGACTCACACTAGGCTACACCTTC.